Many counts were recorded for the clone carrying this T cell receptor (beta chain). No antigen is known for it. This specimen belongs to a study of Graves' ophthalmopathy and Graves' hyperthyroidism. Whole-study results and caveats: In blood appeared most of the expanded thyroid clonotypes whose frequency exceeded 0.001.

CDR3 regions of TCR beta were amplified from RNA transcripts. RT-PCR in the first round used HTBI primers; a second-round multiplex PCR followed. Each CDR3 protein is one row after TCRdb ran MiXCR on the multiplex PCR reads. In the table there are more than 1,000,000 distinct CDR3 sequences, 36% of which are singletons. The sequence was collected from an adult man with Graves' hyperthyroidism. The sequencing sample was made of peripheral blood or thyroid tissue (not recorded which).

The CDR3 reads CASSLGGISYGYTF. The CDR3 DNA follows: TGTGCCAGCAGCTTAGGCGGAATAAGCTATGGCTACACCTTC. V is TRBV7-9 and J is TRBJ1-2; no clear D. V lost 1 base, J lost 4 bases, and 10 bases lay in between. CDR1 is SEHNR, CDR2 FQNEAQ, per germline (reference sequence). This CDR3 spans 14 amino acids.